The 21 T cell receptor beta chains listed next were all sequenced from one sample in a study of cytotoxic CD8 clonotypes in ibrutinib-treated CLL. Clones were read by immunoSEQ multiplex PCR, and TCRdb kept only the in-frame ones, dropping some. The sample has some 160,000 clones, about 80% seen once; the top ten hold roughly 2%. Here the sequenced sample was PBMCs, taken after 12 months of ibrutinib treatment. The receptors here all came from a human donor with chronic lymphocytic leukemia.

This clone was seen only once. The V gene is TRBV29-1, the J gene TRBJ2-1, with 10 bases fitting TRBD2. The CDR3 is 17 amino acids. The V gene end was trimmed by 5 bases and the J gene end by 4 bases; junction bases not matched to a gene: 14. Germline V gene sequence: CDR1 SQVTM, CDR2 ANQGSEA. The CDR3 spells CSVPGGSGRALYNEQFF. CDR3 in DNA: TGCAGCGTTCCCGGCGGGAGCGGGAGGGCCCTTTACAATGAGCAGTTCTTC.

The chain recombines TRBV18 with TRBJ2-1; D is tentatively TRBD1 or TRBD2 (5 bases each). This CDR3 comprises 14 residues. Germline-derived CDR1 and CDR2 are KGHSH and LQKENI. The ends were cut back, 10 bases at V and 4 bases at J, with 17 bases in the middle. For the CDR3, the DNA is TGTGCCACCCAAACCGGGACCTCTTACAATGAGCAGTTCTTC. It codes for CATQTGTSYNEQFF.

The genes are TRBV10-1 and TRBJ2-5; no definite D call. The CDR3 totals 13 residues. Germline V gives CDR1 WNHNN, CDR2 SYGVQD (reference sequence). Trimming took 0 bases from V and 1 from J, leaving 3 bases between them. CDR3 residues: CASSESAQETQYF. The CDR3 DNA sequence: TGCGCCAGCAGTGAGTCGGCCCAAGAGACCCAGTACTTC.

The rearrangement links TRBV28 to TRBJ2-7, with 11 bases that match TRBD1. With V trimmed by 3 bases and J by 5 bases, 6 bases remained unmatched. There are 15 residues in the CDR3. Per germline, CDR1 MDHEN and CDR2 SYDVKM. In nucleotides, the CDR3 is TGTGCCAGCAGTTTGGTGGGACAGGGGGTCAACGAGCAGTACTTC. Residues: CASSLVGQGVNEQYF. Full variable domain (rest looked up from reference TRBV28 and TRBJ2-7): DVKVTQSSRYLVKRTGEKVFLECVQDMDHENMFWYRQDPGLGLRLIYFSYDVKMKEKGDIPEGYSVSREKKERFSLILESASTNQTSMYLCASSLVGQGVNEQYFGPGTRLTVT.

The chain has TRBV7-2 and TRBJ2-3, with a tentative D call TRBD2 (5 bases). The germline V gene has CDR1 SGHTA and CDR2 FQGNSA. The CDR3 contains 17 residues. Trimming took 3 bases from V and 2 from J, leaving 18 bases between them. CDR3 sequence reads: CASSFGSVGFHTDTQYF. The CDR3 DNA reads TGTGCCAGCAGCTTTGGGAGCGTGGGATTCCACACAGATACGCAGTATTTT.

This clone was detected once. The chain is built from TRBV5-1 and TRBJ1-3, with a weak D call TRBD1 (6 bases). The CDR3 extends over 16 amino acids. Trimming cost V 0 bases and J 4 bases, with 14 bases left between them. The germline CDR1 and CDR2 sequences are SGHRS and YFSETQ. CDR3 residues: CASSLAGGQSGNTIYF. DNA of the CDR3: TGCGCCAGCAGCTTGGCCGGGGGGCAGTCGGGAAACACCATATATTTT.

The V call is TRBV19, the J call TRBJ1-1; TRBD1 agrees at 7 bases. CDR1 LNHDA and CDR2 SQIVND come from the germline V gene (reference sequence). The CDR3 sequence is 13 residues long. J lost 4 bases, V lost 9 bases, and 8 bases had no gene match. The CDR3 coding sequence is TGTGCCAGCAAATTCAGGGGGGGCACTGAAGCTTTCTTT. Translating gives CASKFRGGTEAFF. The variable domain in full, with the rest retrieved from reference TRBV19 and TRBJ1-1, is DGGITQSPKYLFRKEGQNVTLSCEQNLNHDAMYWYRQDPGQGLRLIYYSQIVNDFQKGDIAEGYSVSREKKESFPLTVTSAQKNPTAFYLCASKFRGGTEAFFGQGTRLTVV.

For the CDR3, the DNA is TGCGCCAGCAGCCAAGTAGGGGGCAATGAGCAGTTCTTC. Translated, it gives CASSQVGGNEQFF. The genes are TRBV4-1 and TRBJ2-1; TRBD1 is a possible D gene (6 bases). V shed 1 base and J shed 6 bases, with 7 bases lying between them. The CDR3 sequence is 13 residues long. Looked up from germline, CDR1 is MGHRA and CDR2 is YSYEKL.

The chain links TRBV12-1 to TRBJ2-3; no check of the table's D call, TRBD2, against the DNA was made. TRBV12-1 represents a pseudogene. The CDR3 consists of 16 residues. The CDR3 reads CASSSSSGASTDTQYF. CDR3 coding DNA: TGTGCCAGCAGCTCCAGTAGCGGGGCCAGCACAGATACGCAGTATTTT.

The V gene is TRBV7-9, the J gene TRBJ1-4, with a tentative D call TRBD1 (6 bases). Trimming shortened V by 4 bases and J by 7 bases, and 13 bases separated the two germline ends. The germline V gene encodes CDR1 SEHNR and CDR2 FQNEAQ (reference sequence). The CDR3 consists of 14 residues. Written as DNA, the CDR3 is TGTGCCAGCAGCTATACAGGGACCCCTGAAAAACTGTTTTTT. It yields the protein CASSYTGTPEKLFF.

The CDR3 protein is CASSLLGGTDTQYF. The CDR3 region has the DNA TGTGCCAGCAGCTTGTTGGGTGGCACAGATACGCAGTATTTT. This chain connects TRBV5-5 to TRBJ2-3, with D uncertain. Trimming pared 1 base from V and 1 base from J, leaving 7 bases between. The CDR3 consists of 14 residues. Looked up from germline, CDR1 is SGHKS and CDR2 is YYEKEE (reference sequence).

This clone is a singleton in its sample. The rearrangement joins TRBV27 to TRBJ2-3; D possibly corresponds to TRBD2 (5 bases). CDR3 length: 15 residues. Per the germline V gene, CDR1 is MNHEY and CDR2 is SMNVEV (reference sequence). Trimming cost V 3 bases and J 1 base, with 11 bases left between them. The CDR3 DNA reads TGTGCCAGCAGTTTCCGGGGTAGCGGCACAGATACGCAGTATTTT. It translates to CASSFRGSGTDTQYF.

The rearrangement uses TRBV7-9 and TRBJ2-2; 10 nucleotides align to TRBD1. Germline V gene lookup returns CDR1 SEHNR and CDR2 FQNEAQ (reference sequence). V was pared by 5 bases and J by 4 bases, with 7 bases of the junction left unmatched. CDR3 length equals 16 residues. The CDR3 region is CASSPLGQGVTGELFF. Written as DNA, the CDR3 is TGTGCCAGCAGCCCCCTCGGACAGGGGGTCACCGGGGAGCTGTTTTTT.

The V and J genes are TRBV5-1 and TRBJ1-3; tentatively, D is TRBD1 (6 bases). CDR1 and CDR2 (germline): SGHRS, YFSETQ. The ends were cut back, 3 bases at V and 4 bases at J, with 17 bases in the middle. The CDR3 sequence is 16 residues long. The CDR3 DNA sequence: TGCGCCAGCAGCTCCGGGACACTGACTCTCGGAAACACCATATATTTT. Amino acid sequence: CASSSGTLTLGNTIYF. The full variable domain, in which reference TRBV5-1 and TRBJ1-3 provide the parts outside the CDR3, is KAGVTQTPRYLIKTRGQQVTLSCSPISGHRSVSWYQQTPGQGLQFLFEYFSETQRNKGNFPGRFSGRQFSNSRSEMNVSTLELGDSALYLCASSSGTLTLGNTIYFGEGSWLTVV.

The rearrangement links TRBV28 to TRBJ1-2; perhaps TRBD1 as D (6 bases). With 2 bases removed from V and 4 bases from J, the gap between germline ends came to 11 bases. The CDR3 is 14 residues long. Germline V CDR1 and CDR2: MDHEN, SYDVKM. CDR3 sequence (DNA): TGTGCCAGCAGTTTAAGGACAGCCCTCTATGGCTACACCTTC. Protein product: CASSLRTALYGYTF.

V usage is TRBV19 and J usage is TRBJ2-1, with a possible D match to TRBD1 (6 bases). V was clipped by 1 base and J by 12 bases, with 16 bases between them. Germline assignment: CDR1 LNHDA and CDR2 SQIVND (reference sequence). The CDR3 extends over 14 amino acids. CDR3 bases: TGTGCCAGTAGTATAGTACAGGGAATAGGGGTGCAGTTCTTC. This encodes CASSIVQGIGVQFF.

The chain joins TRBV7-3 to TRBJ1-5, with D possibly TRBD1 on 5 matching bases. V was pared by 2 bases and J by 1 base, with 12 bases between. The CDR3 loop spans 16 amino acids. Germline-derived CDR1 and CDR2 are SGHTA and FQGTGA. CDR3 sequence reads: CASSLVRGGSNQPQHF. DNA of the CDR3: TGTGCCAGCAGCTTAGTAAGGGGCGGAAGCAATCAGCCCCAGCATTTT.

The V gene is TRBV7-2, the J gene TRBJ1-3; possibly TRBD1 for D (5 bases). The germline V and J ends were trimmed by 3 bases and 4 bases, with 10 bases remaining between them. The CDR3 consists of 14 residues. Germline-derived CDR1 and CDR2 are SGHTA and FQGNSA. The CDR3 DNA is TGTGCCAGCAGCTTCAGGGCAGGGGGAAACACCATATATTTT. This translates into CASSFRAGGNTIYF.

J is TRBJ1-3 and V is TRBV4-2; D possibly corresponds to TRBD1 (5 bases). Per the germline V gene, CDR1 is LGHNA and CDR2 is YNFKEQ. The CDR3 has 17 amino acids. With 7 bases removed from V and 2 bases from J, the gap between germline ends came to 21 bases. CDR3 in amino acids: CASTPGGRGRAGNTIYF. DNA of the CDR3: TGTGCCAGCACCCCGGGCGGGCGGGGGAGGGCTGGAAACACCATATATTTT.

This rearrangement joins TRBV27 to TRBJ2-1; possibly TRBD1 for D (6 bases). Trimming left V 3 bases short and J 7 bases short, with 13 bases between. The germline V gene has CDR1 MNHEY and CDR2 SMNVEV (reference sequence). This CDR3 is built from 14 residues. As DNA, the CDR3 is TGTGCCAGCAGTTTCGCCAACAGGGCAAATGAGCAGTTCTTC. Amino acid sequence: CASSFANRANEQFF.

J is TRBJ2-1 and V is TRBV29-1; D is possibly TRBD2 (6 bases). V lost 6 bases to trimming and J lost 0 bases, with 21 bases between them. The CDR3 has 17 residues. Germline V gene sequence: CDR1 SQVTM, CDR2 ANQGSEA. Here the CDR3 reads CSVEVYLGRSSYNEQFF. DNA for the CDR3: TGCAGCGTGGAGGTCTACCTGGGGAGGAGCTCCTACAATGAGCAGTTCTTC.